This TCR beta chain was sequenced during a study of shared clonotypes between healthy human individuals. Only in-frame clones appear in the TCRdb table, and some are missing; sequencing was by immunoSEQ multiplex PCR. The table lists around 2.1 million clones, roughly 91% of them singletons. Selected positively for CCR7 and CD45RO-negative, naive CD8 cells excluded terminally differentiated effector memory CD45RA+ cells. Germline V gene lookup returns CDR1 SGDLS and CDR2 YYNGEE. With 2 bases removed from V and 5 bases from J, the gap between germline ends came to 10 bases. The CDR3 runs to 13 residues.

The TCR originated in a man younger than 35 in good health. Some clones in this sample may be carry-over from other donors' samples. The rearrangement uses TRBV9 and TRBJ1-1; no definite D call. Sequencing input: naive CD8+ T cells from PBMCs. The CDR3 sequence: CASSVYGRTEAFF. The CDR3 DNA follows: TGTGCCAGCAGCGTTTACGGGAGGACTGAAGCTTTCTTT.